This T cell receptor (beta chain) was captured by sequencing in a study of Ad26.COV2.S vaccination and SARS-CoV-2 variants. Sequencing was performed with immunoSEQ multiplex PCR; in TCRdb, only in-frame clones are kept and a portion is missing. The sample lists some 340,000 clones, roughly 84% occurring once. Trimming shortened V by 3 bases and J by 2 bases, and 11 bases separated the two germline ends. The CDR3 sequence is 15 residues long. CDR1 SNHLY and CDR2 FYNNEI come from the germline V gene. Treatment of the sample: approximately 18 received Ad26.COV2.S at low or high dose, single or two shots; 5 received placebo; per-sample allocation not given. On day 63 after the first injection, vaccine and placebo recipients gave samples.

This receptor was obtained from a person aged 18-65 years who received the Ad26.COV2.S COVID-19 vaccine or a placebo. The sequenced sample was peripheral blood, obtained in a trial of Ad26.COV2.S vaccine versus placebo. This chain connects TRBV2 to TRBJ1-5; D unresolved. The CDR3 region has the DNA TGTGCCAGCAGTGATGGACTCTTAGGCAATCAGCCCCAGCATTTT. The encoded protein is CASSDGLLGNQPQHF.